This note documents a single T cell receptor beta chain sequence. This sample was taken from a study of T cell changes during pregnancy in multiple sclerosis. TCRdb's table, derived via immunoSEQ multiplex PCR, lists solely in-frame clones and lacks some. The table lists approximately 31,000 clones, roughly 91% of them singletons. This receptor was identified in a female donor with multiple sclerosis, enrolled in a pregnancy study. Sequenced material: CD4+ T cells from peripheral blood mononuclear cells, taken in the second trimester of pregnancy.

The CDR3 here is CASSLGTGGLADTQYF. CDR3 bases: TGTGCCAGCAGCTTGGGGACAGGGGGCCTTGCAGATACGCAGTATTTT. The V gene is TRBV5-8, the J gene TRBJ2-3, with 11 bases matching TRBD1. The CDR3 consists of 16 residues. Germline V gene data show CDR1 as SGHTS and CDR2 as YDEGEE. Trimming at V came to 0 bases and at J to 4 bases, leaving 4 bases not matched to a gene. Full variable domain (remainder filled in from reference TRBV5-8 and TRBJ2-3): EAGVTQSPTHLIKTRGQQATLRCSPISGHTSVYWYQQALGLGLQFLLWYDEGEERNRGNFPPRFSGRQFPNYSSELNVNALELEDSALYLCASSLGTGGLADTQYFGPGTRLTVL.